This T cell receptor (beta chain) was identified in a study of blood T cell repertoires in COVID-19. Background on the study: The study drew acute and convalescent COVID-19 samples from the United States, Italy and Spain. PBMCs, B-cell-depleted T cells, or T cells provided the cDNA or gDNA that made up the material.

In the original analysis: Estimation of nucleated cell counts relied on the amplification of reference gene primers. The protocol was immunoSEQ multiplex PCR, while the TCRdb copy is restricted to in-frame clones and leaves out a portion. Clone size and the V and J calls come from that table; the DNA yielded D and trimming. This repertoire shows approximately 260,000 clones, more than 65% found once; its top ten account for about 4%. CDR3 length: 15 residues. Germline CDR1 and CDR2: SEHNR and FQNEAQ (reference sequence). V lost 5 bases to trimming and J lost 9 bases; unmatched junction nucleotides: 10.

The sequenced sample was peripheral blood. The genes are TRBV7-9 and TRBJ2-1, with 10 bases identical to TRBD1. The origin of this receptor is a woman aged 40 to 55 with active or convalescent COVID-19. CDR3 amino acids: CASSHRDRGGSEQFF. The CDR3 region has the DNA TGTGCCAGCAGCCACCGGGACAGGGGAGGAAGTGAGCAGTTCTTC.